These 9 T cell receptor beta chains were all obtained from the same sample, sequenced in a study of preoperative IRX-2 immunotherapy in early breast cancer. Treatment of the sample: preoperative locoregional IRX-2 cytokine immunotherapy. Sequencing was performed with immunoSEQ multiplex PCR; in TCRdb, only in-frame clones are kept and a portion is missing. The sample includes 75,000 to 100,000 clones, around 86% of them seen just once. The sequences come from tumor tissue, collected after IRX-2 immunotherapy. The receptors here all came from a human donor with breast cancer.

The V gene is TRBV5-1, the J gene TRBJ1-1; a possible D gene is TRBD1 (6 bases). Germline lookup yields CDR1 SGHRS and CDR2 YFSETQ. The CDR3 runs 15 residues. Between the trimmed V and J ends, which lost 0 bases and 3 bases, there was a span of 12 bases. CDR3 in amino acids: CASSLGTDPHTEAFF. CDR3 bases: TGCGCCAGCAGCTTGGGGACAGATCCCCACACTGAAGCTTTCTTT.

The V and J genes are TRBV5-1 and TRBJ1-4; 8 positions agree with TRBD1. This CDR3 has 16 residues. The germline CDR1 and CDR2 sequences are SGHRS and YFSETQ. V trimming: 7 bases; J trimming: 1 base; junction bases outside the gene matches: 9. The CDR3 DNA reads as TGCGCCAGCGGCCGGACAGGGAGTGTAACTAATGAAAAACTGTTTTTT. It translates to CASGRTGSVTNEKLFF.

The chain is built from TRBV19 and TRBJ1-5; tentative D call: TRBD1 (5 bases). Between the trimmed V and J ends, which lost 0 bases and 4 bases, there was a span of 7 bases. The CDR3 covers 14 residues. CDR1 and CDR2 from the germline V gene are LNHDA and SQIVND (reference sequence). The CDR3 bases are TGTGCCAGTAGTATAGAGGCAGGGAATCAGCCCCAGCATTTT. Encoded protein: CASSIEAGNQPQHF.

The V call is TRBV5-1, the J call TRBJ2-5; D not certain. The V end was cut by 2 bases, the J end by 4 bases, with 12 bases between. The germline CDR1 and CDR2 sequences are SGHRS and YFSETQ. CDR3 length equals 14 residues. This CDR3 reads CASSFGLNTETQYF. The CDR3 DNA sequence: TGCGCCAGCAGCTTTGGCCTGAACACAGAGACCCAGTACTTC.

V gene TRBV18 combines with J gene TRBJ1-1, with 7 bases aligning to TRBD1. The CDR3 has 13 residues. Germline V gene lookup returns CDR1 KGHSH and CDR2 LQKENI. After removal of 8 bases from V and 4 bases from J, the junction contained 7 bases not matched to a gene. The CDR3 coding sequence is TGTGCCAGCCAAAAGACAGGGACCACTGAAGCTTTCTTT. Protein sequence: CASQKTGTTEAFF.

The chain combines TRBV10-3 with TRBJ1-5; TRBD1 aligns across 9 bases. V lost 0 bases to trimming and J lost 2 bases; unmatched junction nucleotides: 8. Germline values: CDR1 ENHRY, CDR2 SYGVKD. The CDR3 is 18 amino acids. This CDR3 reads CAISESGGTGMGNQPQHF. CDR3 bases: TGTGCCATCAGTGAGTCGGGGGGGACAGGGATGGGCAATCAGCCCCAGCATTTT.

The V call is TRBV28, the J call TRBJ1-2; a weak D match, TRBD1 (5 bases). This CDR3 contains 13 residues. The V end was cut by 5 bases, the J end by 4 bases, with 11 bases between. Germline V gives CDR1 MDHEN, CDR2 SYDVKM. The CDR3 loop reads CASSRQGIYGYTF. In DNA form, the CDR3 reads TGTGCCAGCAGTCGCCAGGGCATCTATGGCTACACCTTC.

J is TRBJ2-4 and V is TRBV28; tentative D call: TRBD1 (6 bases). V was cut by 5 bases and J by 5 bases, with 16 bases left in between. This CDR3 is 15 amino acids long. In germline, CDR1 is MDHEN, CDR2 SYDVKM. The CDR3 DNA is TGTGCCAGCAGTCCCGGGACATTAGGGCAAAACATTCAGTACTTC. Protein product: CASSPGTLGQNIQYF.

CDR3 residues: CATSSEVDRGDLGNEQFF. The CDR3 nucleotides are TGTGCCACCAGCTCAGAGGTGGACAGGGGCGACCTAGGCAATGAGCAGTTCTTC. The rearrangement uses TRBV15 and TRBJ2-1, with TRBD1 matching over 9 bases. Germline V gene lookup returns CDR1 LNHNV and CDR2 YYDKDF (reference sequence). The ends lost 5 bases at V and 6 bases at J; junction bases unmatched: 17. This CDR3 spans 18 amino acids.